This T cell receptor (beta chain) was retrieved from a study of T cell responses to AZD1222 COVID-19 vaccine. General study findings and limits: At 160-218 and 743-854, vaccine-associated CD4 TCRs were dominant, and they spanned spike. Just a handful of people given AZD1222 tested seropositive at baseline. Unmutated variant regions are reportedly targeted by nearly half of spike-specific TCRs. Spike-specific TCR breadth and depth were elevated following two AZD1222 doses.

Method: immunoSEQ multiplex PCR; TCRdb's copy keeps in-frame clones and lacks some. This table has about 180,000 clones, approximately 88% appearing once. A note on this clone: Its antigen is unknown.

Germline-derived CDR1 and CDR2 are SNHLY and FYNNEI. V was clipped by 6 bases and J by 8 bases; unmatched bases: 10. This CDR3 has 15 residues. The V and J genes are TRBV2 and TRBJ2-1; the match to TRBD2 covers 10 bases. The receptor was derived from an adult in good health. The starting material was peripheral blood, obtained on day 0 of AZD1222 vaccination. CDR3 amino acids: CASRLAGGSVDEQFF. CDR3 nucleotides: TGTGCCAGCAGATTAGCGGGGGGCAGTGTGGATGAGCAGTTCTTC.